Listed below are T cell receptor beta chains from one sample, sequenced in a study of OX40 agonist ivuxolimab in advanced cancers. The method was immunoSEQ multiplex PCR; TCRdb's version includes in-frame clones alone and lacks a portion of them. The sample yields 65,000 to 85,000 clones, around 85% seen once. The sample was CD4+ or CD8+ T cells sorted from blood, taken in a trial of the OX40 agonist ivuxolimab. The receptors stem from an adult with an advanced solid tumor such as melanoma, head and neck, liver or kidney cancer. The CDR3 runs from the conserved cysteine through the conserved F or W. D genes are given only for firm matches. Clone size, where shown, is once, few, many, or a class for clones that have expanded.

TRBV7-2	NA	TRBJ1-1	TRBD1	CASSSPGQSDNTEAFF	TGTGCCAGCAGCTCGCCGGGACAGAGTGATAACACTGAAGCTTTCTTT
TRBV9	NA	TRBJ2-7	TRBD2	CASSATSVLSYEQYF	TGTGCCAGCAGTGCGACTAGCGTCCTCTCCTACGAGCAGTACTTC
TRBV28	few	TRBJ1-5	NA	CASIEGRGSQPQHF	TGTGCCAGCATAGAGGGCCGGGGGAGTCAGCCCCAGCATTTT
TRBV12-5	NA	TRBJ1-1	NA	CASGPGRLNTEAFF	TGTGCTAGTGGGCCTGGACGGCTTAACACTGAAGCTTTCTTT
TRBV7-9	NA	TRBJ1-2	TRBD1	CASSLAGQATMGYTF	TGTGCCAGCAGCTTAGCGGGACAGGCTACTATGGGCTACACCTTC
TRBV19	NA	TRBJ2-1	TRBD2	CASSRGLAADNEQFF	TGTGCCAGTAGTAGGGGACTAGCGGCTGACAATGAGCAGTTCTTC
TRBV2	NA	TRBJ2-1	TRBD2	CASSSGTSGYNEQFF	TGTGCCAGCAGTTCCGGGACTAGCGGCTACAATGAGCAGTTCTTC
TRBV28	once	TRBJ2-3	TRBD2	CASSPPGGAGGTDTQYF	TGTGCCAGCAGTCCCCCCGGCGGAGCGGGGGGCACAGATACGCAGTATTTT
TRBV7-6	NA	TRBJ2-3	TRBD2	CASTLVGGSFGDTQYF	TGTGCCAGCACCCTGGTCGGCGGGAGCTTTGGAGATACGCAGTATTTT
TRBV6-6	NA	TRBJ2-3	NA	CASKQTDRTDTQYF	TGTGCCAGCAAACAGACGGACCGCACAGATACGCAGTATTTT
TRBV18	NA	TRBJ1-6	TRBD1	CASSGTANNSPLHF	TGTGCCAGCTCCGGGACAGCAAATAATTCACCCCTCCACTTT
TRBV7-2	NA	TRBJ2-2	TRBD2	CASSSGAGLAIGELFF	TGTGCCAGCAGCTCTGGGGCGGGACTAGCAATCGGGGAGCTGTTTTTT
TRBV28	NA	TRBJ1-2	TRBD1	CASSSDRGLYGYTF	TGTGCCAGCAGTTCTGACAGGGGGCTCTATGGCTACACCTTC
TRBV11-1	NA	TRBJ2-3	TRBD2	CASSPTSGMDTQYF	TGTGCCAGCAGCCCGACTAGCGGGATGGATACGCAGTATTTT
TRBV2	NA	TRBJ2-2	TRBD1	CASSFMTGKGTGELFF	TGTGCCAGCAGCTTCATGACAGGGAAGGGTACCGGGGAGCTGTTTTTT
TRBV25-1	NA	TRBJ2-5	NA	CASSENRAYQETQYF	TGTGCCAGCAGTGAAAACAGGGCGTACCAAGAGACCCAGTACTTC
TRBV11-2	NA	TRBJ1-1	NA	CASSLGAMNTEAFF	TGTGCCAGCAGCTTAGGAGCTATGAACACTGAAGCTTTCTTT
TRBV7-9	NA	TRBJ1-4	NA	CASSFHSPTNEKLFF	TGTGCCAGCAGCTTCCACAGTCCAACTAATGAAAAACTGTTTTTT
TRBV19	few	TRBJ1-1	NA	CASSPTGPNTEAFF	TGTGCCAGTAGCCCAACAGGGCCGAACACTGAAGCTTTCTTT
TRBV7-9	NA	TRBJ1-6	NA	CASSRRDTYNSPLHF	TGTGCCAGCAGCCGAAGGGACACCTATAATTCACCCCTCCACTTT
TRBV30	NA	TRBJ2-3	NA	CAWGLSTDTQYF	TGTGCCTGGGGCCTAAGCACAGATACGCAGTATTTT
TRBV27	NA	TRBJ1-3	TRBD1	CASSSGQGNTIYF	TGTGCCAGCAGTTCAGGACAGGGTAACACCATATATTTT
TRBV18	NA	TRBJ2-5	TRBD1	CASSQLPGTGQETQYF	TGTGCCAGCTCGCAACTGCCCGGGACAGGGCAAGAGACCCAGTACTTC
TRBV4-3	NA	TRBJ2-5	NA	CASSQEPRRGETQYF	TGCGCCAGCAGCCAAGAACCGCGCCGCGGAGAGACCCAGTACTTC
TRBV5-1	NA	TRBJ2-1	NA	CASSLAASSYNEQFF	TGCGCCAGCAGCTTGGCGGCTAGCTCCTACAATGAGCAGTTCTTC
TRBV28	NA	TRBJ2-1	TRBD2	CASSSSGGLYNEQFF	TGTGCCAGCAGTTCTAGCGGGGGGCTCTACAATGAGCAGTTCTTC
TRBV7-6	NA	TRBJ2-3	NA	CASSPTDTDTQYF	TGTGCCAGCAGCCCGACAGACACAGATACGCAGTATTTT
TRBV5-1	NA	TRBJ2-1	NA	CASSVEGGRGDEQFF	TGCGCCAGCAGCGTGGAAGGGGGAAGAGGGGATGAGCAGTTCTTC
TRBV6-5	NA	TRBJ2-2	NA	CASSSSTGGTGELFF	NA
TRBV10-3	few	TRBJ1-2	NA	CAISEDVYGYTF	TGTGCCATCAGTGAGGACGTATATGGCTACACCTTC
TRBV4-1	NA	TRBJ2-5	TRBD1	CASSQYGTGGRETQYF	TGCGCCAGCAGCCAATACGGGACAGGCGGTCGGGAGACCCAGTACTTC
TRBV30	NA	TRBJ2-3	TRBD1	CAWSVQGATDTQYF	TGTGCCTGGAGTGTACAGGGGGCCACAGATACGCAGTATTTT
TRBV19	few	TRBJ1-5	NA	CASHRDSLNQPQHF	TGTGCCAGCCACCGGGACTCCCTCAATCAGCCCCAGCATTTT
TRBV9	NA	TRBJ2-1	TRBD2	CASSDAGVTYNEQFF	TGTGCCAGCTCGGACGCGGGGGTTACCTACAATGAGCAGTTCTTC
TRBV7-8	NA	TRBJ2-7	NA	CASSLSGYEQYF	TGTGCCAGCAGCTTATCGGGTTACGAGCAGTACTTC
TRBV30	NA	TRBJ2-2	NA	CAWRVWNSATGELFF	TGTGCCTGGAGAGTTTGGAACAGCGCCACCGGGGAGCTGTTTTTT
TRBV6-1	NA	TRBJ2-3	NA	CASSDGPTTMYTQYF	TGTGCCAGCAGTGACGGCCCCACGACAATGTATACGCAGTATTTT
TRBV7-9	NA	TRBJ2-4	NA	CASIPQGGDIQYF	TGTGCCAGCATCCCCCAGGGAGGAGACATTCAGTACTTC
TRBV27	NA	TRBJ1-5	TRBD1	CASSKGGQGPYSNQPQHF	TGTGCCAGCAGTAAGGGGGGACAGGGTCCATATAGCAATCAGCCCCAGCATTTT
TRBV2	once	TRBJ2-5	NA	CASSEQLTETQYF	TGTGCCAGCAGTGAACAGTTAACAGAGACCCAGTACTTC
TRBV10-3	NA	TRBJ2-7	TRBD2	CAIRETSGDYEQYF	TGTGCCATCAGGGAGACTAGCGGGGACTACGAGCAGTACTTC
TRBV7-6	NA	TRBJ2-3	TRBD2	CASSLGTRADTQYF	TGTGCCAGCAGCTTAGGGACTAGAGCAGATACGCAGTATTTT
TRBV19	NA	TRBJ1-2	NA	CASTGRGGGSGYTF	TGTGCGAGTACAGGTCGCGGGGGCGGAAGTGGCTACACCTTC
TRBV6-5	NA	TRBJ2-1	NA	CASRGGGPGNEQFF	TGTGCCAGCAGAGGGGGTGGGCCTGGGAATGAGCAGTTCTTC
TRBV6-5	NA	TRBJ1-4	NA	CASSSRPSGNEKLFF	TGTGCCAGCAGTTCACGTCCCTCCGGTAATGAAAAACTGTTTTTT
TRBV5-6	NA	TRBJ2-5	NA	CASSLARRYQETQYF	TGTGCCAGCAGCTTGGCTCGCAGGTACCAAGAGACCCAGTACTTC
TRBV6-4	NA	TRBJ1-3	NA	CASRDTAYSGNTIYF	TGTGCCAGCAGGGATACGGCTTACTCTGGAAACACCATATATTTT
TRBV18	once	TRBJ1-1	TRBD1	CASSPSGGDTEAFF	TGTGCCAGCTCACCGTCAGGGGGGGACACTGAAGCTTTCTTT
TRBV19	NA	TRBJ2-7	NA	CASSPLGATPYEQYF	TGTGCCAGTAGTCCGCTCGGGGCAACCCCATACGAGCAGTACTTC